The TCR beta chain under discussion was sequenced for a study of blood T cell repertoires in COVID-19. As processed by the authors: Reference gene primers were amplified, and this amplification served to estimate nucleated cell counts. Generated by immunoSEQ multiplex PCR, the TCRdb table keeps only in-frame clones and is missing some. That table gives V, J and clone size, and the DNA gave D and trimming. The table records about 250,000 clones, approximately 89% of them present only once. The Seattle patients joined while their infection was active and were tracked longitudinally afterward. The CDR3 is 14 residues long. J lost 3 bases, V lost 5 bases, and 6 bases had no gene match. The germline gives CDR1 SEHNR, CDR2 FQNEAQ (reference sequence).

The receptor was isolated from a woman aged 25 to 39 with COVID-19, enrolled during active disease. The sample comprised peripheral blood. This chain links TRBV7-9 with TRBJ1-2; 7 nucleotides align to TRBD1. The CDR3 spells CASSQNQGDYGYTF. CDR3 bases: TGTGCCAGCAGCCAAAACCAGGGGGACTATGGCTACACCTTC.